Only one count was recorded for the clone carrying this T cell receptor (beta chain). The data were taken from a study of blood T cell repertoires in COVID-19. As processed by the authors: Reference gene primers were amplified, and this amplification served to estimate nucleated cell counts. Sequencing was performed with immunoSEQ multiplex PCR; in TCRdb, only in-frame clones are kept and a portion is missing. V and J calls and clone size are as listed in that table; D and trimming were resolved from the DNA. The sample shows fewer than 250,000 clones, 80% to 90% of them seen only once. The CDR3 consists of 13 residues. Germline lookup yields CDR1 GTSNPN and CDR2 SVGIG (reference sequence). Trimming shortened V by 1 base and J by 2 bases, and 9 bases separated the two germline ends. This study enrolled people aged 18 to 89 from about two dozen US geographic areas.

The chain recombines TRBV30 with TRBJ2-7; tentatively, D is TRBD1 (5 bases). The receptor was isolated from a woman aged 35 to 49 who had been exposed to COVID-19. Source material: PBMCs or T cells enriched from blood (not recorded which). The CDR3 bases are TGTGCCTGGAGTGCCGACAGTGCCTACGAGCAGTACTTC. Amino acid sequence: CAWSADSAYEQYF.